The 20 T cell receptor beta chains given below trace back to one sample, sequenced in a study of shared clonotypes between healthy human individuals. Using immunoSEQ multiplex PCR, the repertoire was profiled, and TCRdb retains in-frame clones only, with some absent. The sample holds a few million clones, around 90% seen once. Material: naive CD4+ T cells from PBMCs. Subset reported: CD45RA+ positively selected. The receptors shown here come from a man between 18 and 29 years old in good health. Some clones in this sample may be carry-over from other donors' samples.

This chain links TRBV6-6 with TRBJ2-7; D gene unclear. Per germline, CDR1 MNHNY and CDR2 SVGAGI (reference sequence). The CDR3 loop spans 13 amino acids. The V end lost 6 bases, the J end lost 0 bases, and 9 bases lay between the germline ends. As DNA, the CDR3 is TGTGCCAGCAGGCCGCCGTACTCCTACGAGCAGTACTTC. Translated: CASRPPYSYEQYF.

The rearrangement links TRBV2 to TRBJ1-5; D is unresolved. Germline CDR1 SNHLY, CDR2 FYNNEI. CDR3 length: 13 amino acids. The ends were cut back, 6 bases at V and 0 bases at J, with 6 bases in the middle. The CDR3 reads CASRQYSNQPQHF. The CDR3 coding sequence is TGTGCCAGCAGGCAATATAGCAATCAGCCCCAGCATTTT.

The chain recombines TRBV5-1 with TRBJ2-5; D is unresolved. Per germline, CDR1 SGHRS and CDR2 YFSETQ. This CDR3 comprises 14 residues. Between the trimmed V and J ends, which lost 0 bases and 3 bases, there was a span of 9 bases. This CDR3 is CASSLGTTKETQYF. The CDR3, as DNA: TGCGCCAGCAGCTTGGGAACTACCAAAGAGACCCAGTACTTC.

Concerning this clone: Other DNA sequences from this sample encode an identical CDR3 as well. The V call is TRBV9, the J call TRBJ2-3, with D hard to call. This CDR3 has 14 amino acids. CDR1 and CDR2 from the germline V gene are SGDLS and YYNGEE. Trimming pared 0 bases from V and 2 bases from J, leaving 7 bases between. The CDR3 sequence is CASSVGGYTDTQYF. CDR3 bases: TGTGCCAGCAGCGTAGGTGGGTACACAGATACGCAGTATTTT.

The chain couples TRBV5-1 to TRBJ2-1, with TRBD2 matching 7 bases. The length of the CDR3 is 14 residues. Germline V gives CDR1 SGHRS, CDR2 YFSETQ. The junction had 3 bases not matched to a gene; V was cut back by 0 bases and J by 6 bases. The CDR3 coding sequence is TGCGCCAGCAGCTTGGGTGGGACTACCAATGAGCAGTTCTTC. Encoded protein: CASSLGGTTNEQFF.

This rearrangement joins TRBV28 to TRBJ2-1; a weak D match, TRBD1 (5 bases). CDR1 is MDHEN and CDR2 is SYDVKM in the germline V gene. With 6 bases removed from V and 16 bases from J, the gap between germline ends came to 25 bases. This CDR3 has 14 residues. The CDR3 loop reads CASSNPEVLGPKFF. DNA for the CDR3: TGTGCCAGCAGCAACCCCGAAGTGCTGGGGCCGAAATTCTTC.

J is TRBJ2-1 and V is TRBV20-1; maybe TRBD2 (5 bases). The CDR3 is 9 residues long. Germline CDR1 DFQATT, CDR2 SNEGSKA (reference sequence). CDR3 sequence (DNA): TGCCGCCGGGGAAGTGAGCAGTTCTTC. It is translated as CRRGSEQFF.

This rearrangement joins TRBV6-1 to TRBJ1-5; D is possibly TRBD1 (5 bases). Germline lookup yields CDR1 MNHNS and CDR2 SASEGT. CDR3 length equals 15 residues. Trimming took off 2 bases at V and 6 bases at J, with 14 bases between the two ends. The CDR3 DNA follows: TGTGCCAGCAGTGAATTAGGCAGGGTGGGTCAGCCCCAGCATTTT. It is translated as CASSELGRVGQPQHF.

The chain combines TRBV19 with TRBJ1-1; 7 nucleotides match TRBD1. Unmatched junction bases numbered 12, after V lost 6 bases and J lost 5 bases. Germline lookup yields CDR1 LNHDA and CDR2 SQIVND (reference sequence). This CDR3 is built from 15 residues. This CDR3 is CASRPRQGRWTEAFF. The CDR3 DNA reads as TGTGCCAGTAGGCCTAGACAGGGTCGGTGGACTGAAGCTTTCTTT.

The rearrangement links TRBV25-1 to TRBJ2-7, with D possibly being TRBD2 (5 bases). This CDR3 spans 14 amino acids. Trimming shortened V by 6 bases and J by 7 bases, and 19 bases separated the two germline ends. Germline assignment: CDR1 MGHDK and CDR2 SYGVNS. CDR3 DNA: TGTGCCAGCAGCCGGGAACCCACCTCGCGGGAGCAGTACTTC. It yields the protein CASSREPTSREQYF.

J is TRBJ1-2 and V is TRBV28; D remains unclear. Trimming stripped 2 bases from V and 7 bases from J, with 8 bases between. The germline gives CDR1 MDHEN, CDR2 SYDVKM. This CDR3 has 12 amino acids. The CDR3 loop is CASSLPDRGYTF. As DNA, the CDR3 is TGTGCCAGCAGTTTACCAGATCGTGGCTACACCTTC.

The chain couples TRBV5-4 to TRBJ1-5; no clear D gene. Germline lookup yields CDR1 SGHNT and CDR2 YYREEE (reference sequence). This CDR3 spans 16 amino acids. Trimming removed 4 bases at V and 0 bases at J, with 14 bases between. Here the CDR3 DNA reads TGTGCCAGCAGCCGTCTGGGAAGTCATAGCAATCAGCCCCAGCATTTT. The encoded protein is CASSRLGSHSNQPQHF.

The chain links TRBV18 to TRBJ2-4; 7 bases match TRBD2. This CDR3 has 14 residues. Germline V gene lookup returns CDR1 KGHSH and CDR2 LQKENI. Trimming took 8 bases from V and 8 from J; bases not matched to a gene: 12. CDR3 sequence (DNA): TGTGCCAGCGGGGGACGCCGGGAGGCGGACATTCAGTACTTC. Translation: CASGGRREADIQYF.

This chain links TRBV7-2 with TRBJ1-4; weak D call: TRBD1 (6 bases). The germline gives CDR1 SGHTA, CDR2 FQGNSA. This CDR3 contains 14 residues. Deletions cut 5 bases from V and 6 bases from J, with 13 bases between. In DNA, the CDR3 is TGTGCCAGCAGCCCAATAACAGGGCATGAAAAACTGTTTTTT. This codes for CASSPITGHEKLFF.

The rearrangement links TRBV4-1 to TRBJ2-2, with 15 bases fitting TRBD2. The CDR3 is 17 residues long. Per germline, CDR1 MGHRA and CDR2 YSYEKL. Germline trimming cut 1 base from V and 9 bases from J; bases unmatched to any gene: 6. The CDR3, as DNA: TGCGCCAGCAGCCAAGCATCCGGGACTAGCGGGAGGCGGGAGCTGTTTTTT. The encoded protein is CASSQASGTSGRRELFF.

The gene calls are TRBV6-6 and TRBJ1-6; D gene uncertain. V shed 4 bases and J shed 6 bases, with 7 bases lying between them. The CDR3 has 13 amino acids. The V gene's germline CDR1 is MNHNY and CDR2 SVGAGI (reference sequence). CDR3 amino acids: CASSSGRNSPLHF. DNA of the CDR3: TGTGCCAGCAGTTCGGGCCGTAATTCACCCCTCCACTTT.

Notes on this clone: One junction end does not reproduce the germline sequence, and a read error may be involved. The gene calls are TRBV5-1 and TRBJ2-7; D unresolved. The CDR3 is 17 residues long. CDR1 and CDR2 from the germline V gene are SGHRS and YFSETQ. CDR3 nucleotides: TGCGCCAGCAGCTTGGGCGCTAGTCGGCAGAATACCTACGGGCAGTACTTC. Translating gives CASSLGASRQNTYGQYF.

The rearrangement links TRBV5-4 to TRBJ1-1; D may be TRBD1 (5 bases). Germline V gives CDR1 SGHNT, CDR2 YYREEE (reference sequence). The CDR3 totals 14 residues. The ends were cut back, 4 bases at V and 1 base at J, with 11 bases in the middle. CDR3 loop: CASSRTTGNTEAFF. CDR3 nucleotides: TGTGCCAGCAGCCGAACAACAGGGAACACTGAAGCTTTCTTT.

This clone has just a few counts. CDR3 in DNA: TGTGCCAGCAGTGGAGGACAGCAGTTCAATCAGCCCCAGCATTTT. Translated, it gives CASSGGQQFNQPQHF. The chain combines TRBV2 with TRBJ1-5, with a possible D match to TRBD1 (6 bases). CDR1 and CDR2 (germline): SNHLY, FYNNEI. The CDR3 runs to 15 residues. V lost 4 bases and J 3 bases, leaving 13 bases between the germline ends. The entire variable domain, with the rest obtained from reference TRBV2 and TRBJ1-5, is as follows: EPEVTQTPSHQVTQMGQEVILRCVPISNHLYFYWYRQILGQKVEFLVSFYNNEISEKSEIFDDQFSVERPDGSNFTLKIRSTKLEDSAMYFCASSGGQQFNQPQHFGDGTRLSIL.

The rearrangement joins TRBV7-2 to TRBJ2-1; 8 nucleotides agree with TRBD2. The junction had 7 bases not matched to a gene; V was cut back by 5 bases and J by 7 bases. Per the germline V gene, CDR1 is SGHTA and CDR2 is FQGNSA. The CDR3 spans 14 residues. CDR3: CASSPSREGNEQFF. The CDR3 nucleotides are TGTGCCAGCAGCCCATCTCGGGAGGGAAATGAGCAGTTCTTC.